This T cell receptor (beta chain) originates from a study of T cell repertoires in cytomegalovirus infection. Study-level background: Public TCR beta signatures marked donors with CMV infection and the matching HLA.

Notes on this clonotype: Its antigen remains unidentified.

TCRdb itself ran the reads through MiXCR, one entry per CDR3 protein. The sample has 450,000 to 650,000 distinct CDR3 sequences; about a quarter are singletons. The CDR3 totals 15 residues. Germline CDR1 reads SEHNR; CDR2 reads FQNEAQ (reference sequence). Trimming removed 1 base at V and 4 bases at J, with 12 bases between. Study-wide findings and caveats: Ex vivo responses were dominated by HLA-C-restricted CMV-specific TCR beta clonotypes. Carriers of CMV plus the relevant HLA were identified by cumulative public TCR beta family frequency.

Sequencing was performed on PBMCs. The rearrangement links TRBV7-9 to TRBJ2-3, with D tentatively TRBD2 (6 bases). The receptor was isolated from a human donor in good health (CMV status not recorded). Some clones in this sample may be carry-over from other donors' samples. The CDR3: CASSLGLGIADTQYF. CDR3 DNA: TGTGCCAGCAGCTTAGGACTAGGGATCGCAGATACGCAGTATTTT.